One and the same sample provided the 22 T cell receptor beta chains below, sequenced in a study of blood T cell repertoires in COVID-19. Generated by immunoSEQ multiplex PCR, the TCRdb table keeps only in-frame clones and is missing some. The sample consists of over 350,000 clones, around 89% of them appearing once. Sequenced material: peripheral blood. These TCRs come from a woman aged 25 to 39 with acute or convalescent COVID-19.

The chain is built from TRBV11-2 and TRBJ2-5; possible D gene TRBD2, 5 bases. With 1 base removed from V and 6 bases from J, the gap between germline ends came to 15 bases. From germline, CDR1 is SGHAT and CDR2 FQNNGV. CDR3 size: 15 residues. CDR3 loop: CASSLARGSSKTQYF. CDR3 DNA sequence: TGTGCCAGCAGCTTAGCCCGGGGTAGCTCGAAGACCCAGTACTTC. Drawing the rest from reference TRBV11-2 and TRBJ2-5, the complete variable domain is EAGVAQSPRYKIIEKRQSVAFWCNPISGHATLYWYQQILGQGPKLLIQFQNNGVVDDSQLPKDRFSAERLKGVDSTLKIQPAKLEDSAVYLCASSLARGSSKTQYFGPGTRLLVL.

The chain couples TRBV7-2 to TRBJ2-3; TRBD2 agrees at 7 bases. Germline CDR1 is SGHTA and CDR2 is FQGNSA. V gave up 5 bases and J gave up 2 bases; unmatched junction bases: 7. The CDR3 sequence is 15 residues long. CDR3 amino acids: CASSPSGVNTDTQYF. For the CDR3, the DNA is TGTGCCAGCAGCCCCAGCGGGGTCAACACAGATACGCAGTATTTT.

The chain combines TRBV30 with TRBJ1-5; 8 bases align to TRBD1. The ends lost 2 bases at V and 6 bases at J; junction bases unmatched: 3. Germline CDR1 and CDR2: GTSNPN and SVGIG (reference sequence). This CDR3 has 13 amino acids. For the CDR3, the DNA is TGTGCCTGGAGTTCGACAGGGGTTCAGCCCCAGCATTTT. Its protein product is CAWSSTGVQPQHF.

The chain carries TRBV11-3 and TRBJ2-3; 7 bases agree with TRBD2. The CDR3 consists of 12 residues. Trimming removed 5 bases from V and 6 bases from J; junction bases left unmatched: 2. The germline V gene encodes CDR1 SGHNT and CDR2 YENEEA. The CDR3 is CASSPRGDTQYF. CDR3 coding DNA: TGTGCCAGCAGCCCGCGGGGGGATACGCAGTATTTT.

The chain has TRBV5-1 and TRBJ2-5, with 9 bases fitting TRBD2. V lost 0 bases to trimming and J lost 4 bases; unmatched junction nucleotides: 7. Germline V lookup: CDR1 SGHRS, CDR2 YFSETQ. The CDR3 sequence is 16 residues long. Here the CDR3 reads CASSLEGGGAGETQYF. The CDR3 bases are TGCGCCAGCAGCTTGGAGGGCGGGGGGGCTGGAGAGACCCAGTACTTC.

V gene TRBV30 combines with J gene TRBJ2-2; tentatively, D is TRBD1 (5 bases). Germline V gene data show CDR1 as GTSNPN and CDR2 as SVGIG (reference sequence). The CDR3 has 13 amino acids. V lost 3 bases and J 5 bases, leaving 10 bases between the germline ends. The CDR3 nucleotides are TGTGCCTGGAGCGGAGACAGAACCGGGGAGCTGTTTTTT. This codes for CAWSGDRTGELFF.

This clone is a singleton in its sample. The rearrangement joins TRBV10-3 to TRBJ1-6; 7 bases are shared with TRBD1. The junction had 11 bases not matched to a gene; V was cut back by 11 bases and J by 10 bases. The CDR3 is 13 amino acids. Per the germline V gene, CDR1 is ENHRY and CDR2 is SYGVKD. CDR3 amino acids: CASSTGPSSPLHF. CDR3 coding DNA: TGTGCCTCTTCGACAGGGCCCTCGTCACCCCTCCACTTT.

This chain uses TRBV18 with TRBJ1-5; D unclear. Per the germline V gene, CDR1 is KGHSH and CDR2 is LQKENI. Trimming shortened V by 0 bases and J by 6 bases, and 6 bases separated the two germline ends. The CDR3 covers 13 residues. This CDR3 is CASSPPGGQPQHF. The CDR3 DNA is TGTGCCAGCTCACCACCGGGAGGTCAGCCCCAGCATTTT.

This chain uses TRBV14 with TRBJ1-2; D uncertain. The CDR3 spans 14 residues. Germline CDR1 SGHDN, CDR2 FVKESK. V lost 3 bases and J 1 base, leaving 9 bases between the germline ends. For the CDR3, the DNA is TGTGCCAGCAGCCAGACTCACGTTAACTATGGCTACACCTTC. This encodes CASSQTHVNYGYTF.

The CDR3 region has the DNA TGTGCCAGCAGCCATGTTGGCCGAGGGCAGTTCTTC. This gives the protein CASSHVGRGQFF. V and J are TRBV3-1 (or the pseudogene TRBV3-2) and TRBJ2-1; D not resolved. The CDR3 runs to 12 residues. V was pared by 3 bases and J by 12 bases, with 12 bases between. CDR1 is LGHDT, CDR2 YNNKEL, per germline (reference sequence).

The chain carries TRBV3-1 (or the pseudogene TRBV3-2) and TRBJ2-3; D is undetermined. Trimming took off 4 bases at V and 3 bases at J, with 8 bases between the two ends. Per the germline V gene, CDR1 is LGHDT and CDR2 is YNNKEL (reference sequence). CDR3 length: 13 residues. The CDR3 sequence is CASSPRFTDTQYF. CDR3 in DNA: TGTGCCAGCAGCCCCCGTTTTACAGATACGCAGTATTTT.

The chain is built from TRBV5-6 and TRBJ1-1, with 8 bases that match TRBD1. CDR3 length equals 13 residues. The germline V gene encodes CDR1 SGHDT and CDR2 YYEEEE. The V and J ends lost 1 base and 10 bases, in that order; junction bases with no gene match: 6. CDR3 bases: TGTGCCAGCAGCTTGTCGACAGGGGTACGAGCTTTCTTT. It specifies CASSLSTGVRAFF.

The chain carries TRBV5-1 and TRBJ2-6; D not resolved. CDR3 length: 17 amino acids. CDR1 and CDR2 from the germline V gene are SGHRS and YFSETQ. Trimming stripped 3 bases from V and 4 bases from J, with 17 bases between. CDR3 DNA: TGCGCCAGCAGCTATACCACAACGGCGGCGGGGGCCAACGTCCTGACTTTC. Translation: CASSYTTTAAGANVLTF.

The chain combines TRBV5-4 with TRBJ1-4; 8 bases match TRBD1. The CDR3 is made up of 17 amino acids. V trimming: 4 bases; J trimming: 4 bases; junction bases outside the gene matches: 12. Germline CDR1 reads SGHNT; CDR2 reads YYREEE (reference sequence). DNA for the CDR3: TGTGCCAGCAGCCCCGGGACAGGATCTGTCGGTAATGAAAAACTGTTTTTT. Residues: CASSPGTGSVGNEKLFF.

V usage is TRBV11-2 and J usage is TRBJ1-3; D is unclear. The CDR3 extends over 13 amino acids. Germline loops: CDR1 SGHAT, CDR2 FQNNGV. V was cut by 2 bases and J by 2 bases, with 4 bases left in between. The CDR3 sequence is CASSLYPGNTIYF. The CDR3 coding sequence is TGTGCCAGCAGCTTATATCCTGGAAACACCATATATTTT. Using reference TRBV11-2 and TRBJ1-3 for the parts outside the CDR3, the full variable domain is EAGVAQSPRYKIIEKRQSVAFWCNPISGHATLYWYQQILGQGPKLLIQFQNNGVVDDSQLPKDRFSAERLKGVDSTLKIQPAKLEDSAVYLCASSLYPGNTIYFGEGSWLTVV.

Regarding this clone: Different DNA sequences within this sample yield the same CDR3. The CDR3 here is CASSSGGADTQYF. In nucleotides, the CDR3 is TGCGCCAGTAGCAGTGGGGGGGCAGATACGCAGTATTTT. J is TRBJ2-3 and V is TRBV5-1; 7 bases line up with TRBD2. J gave up 4 bases and V 8 bases, and 7 bases lay outside the gene matches. This CDR3 has 13 amino acids. CDR1 is SGHRS and CDR2 is YFSETQ in the germline V gene. The complete variable domain, with remaining parts taken from reference TRBV5-1 and TRBJ2-3, reads KAGVTQTPRYLIKTRGQQVTLSCSPISGHRSVSWYQQTPGQGLQFLFEYFSETQRNKGNFPGRFSGRQFSNSRSEMNVSTLELGDSALYLCASSSGGADTQYFGPGTRLTVL.

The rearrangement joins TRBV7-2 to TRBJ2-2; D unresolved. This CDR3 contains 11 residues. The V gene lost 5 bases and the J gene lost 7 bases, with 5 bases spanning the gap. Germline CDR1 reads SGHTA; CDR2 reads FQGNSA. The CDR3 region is CASSPFGELFF. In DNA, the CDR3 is TGTGCCAGCAGCCCGTTCGGGGAGCTGTTTTTT.

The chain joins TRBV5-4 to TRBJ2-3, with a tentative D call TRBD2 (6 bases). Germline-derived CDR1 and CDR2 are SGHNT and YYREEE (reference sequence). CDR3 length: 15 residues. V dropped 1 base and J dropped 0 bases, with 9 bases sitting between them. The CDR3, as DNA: TGTGCCAGCAGCTTGACTAGCCGTAGCACAGATACGCAGTATTTT. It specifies CASSLTSRSTDTQYF.

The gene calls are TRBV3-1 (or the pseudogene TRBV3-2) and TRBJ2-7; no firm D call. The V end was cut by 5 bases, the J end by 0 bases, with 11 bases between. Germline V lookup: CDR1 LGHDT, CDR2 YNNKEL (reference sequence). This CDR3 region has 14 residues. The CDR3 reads CASSSSYGSYEQYF. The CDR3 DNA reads TGTGCCAGCAGCTCCTCGTACGGCTCCTACGAGCAGTACTTC.

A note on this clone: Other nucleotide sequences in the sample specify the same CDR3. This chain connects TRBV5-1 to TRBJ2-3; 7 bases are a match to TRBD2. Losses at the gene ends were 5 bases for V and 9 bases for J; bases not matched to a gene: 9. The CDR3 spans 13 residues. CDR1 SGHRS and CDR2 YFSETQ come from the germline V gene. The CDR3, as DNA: TGCGCCAGCAGGGCCTCGGGGGGTGGAACGCAGTATTTT. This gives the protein CASRASGGGTQYF.

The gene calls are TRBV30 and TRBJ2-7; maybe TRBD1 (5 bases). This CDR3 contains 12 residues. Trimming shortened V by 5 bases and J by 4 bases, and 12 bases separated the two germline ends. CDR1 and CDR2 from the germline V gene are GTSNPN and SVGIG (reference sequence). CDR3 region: CAWDQGNYEQYF. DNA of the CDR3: TGTGCCTGGGATCAGGGTAATTACGAGCAGTACTTC.

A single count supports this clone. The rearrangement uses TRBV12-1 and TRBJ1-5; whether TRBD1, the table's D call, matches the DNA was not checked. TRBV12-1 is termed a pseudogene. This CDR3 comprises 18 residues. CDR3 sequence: CASSFGCRGKGAEGPQHF. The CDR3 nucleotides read TGTGCCAGCAGCTTTGGATGCCGCGGCAAGGGGGCGGAGGGGCCCCAGCATTTT.